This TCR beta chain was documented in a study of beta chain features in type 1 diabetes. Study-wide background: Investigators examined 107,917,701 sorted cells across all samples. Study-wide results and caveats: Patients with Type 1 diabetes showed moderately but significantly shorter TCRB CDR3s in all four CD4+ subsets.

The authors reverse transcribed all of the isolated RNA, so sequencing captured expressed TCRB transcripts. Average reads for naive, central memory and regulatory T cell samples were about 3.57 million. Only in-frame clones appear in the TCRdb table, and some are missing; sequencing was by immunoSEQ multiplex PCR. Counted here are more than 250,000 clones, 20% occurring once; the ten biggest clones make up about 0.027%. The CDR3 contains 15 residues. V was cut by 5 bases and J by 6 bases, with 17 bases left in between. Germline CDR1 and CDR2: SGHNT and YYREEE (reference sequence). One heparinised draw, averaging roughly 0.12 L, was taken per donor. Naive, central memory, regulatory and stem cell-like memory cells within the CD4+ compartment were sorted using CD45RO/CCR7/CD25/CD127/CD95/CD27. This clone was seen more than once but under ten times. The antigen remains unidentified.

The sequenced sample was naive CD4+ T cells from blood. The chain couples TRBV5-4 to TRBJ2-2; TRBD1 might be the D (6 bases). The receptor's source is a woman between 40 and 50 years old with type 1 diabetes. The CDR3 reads CASSLGQGLAGELFF. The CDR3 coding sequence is TGTGCCAGCAGTCTGGGGCAGGGGTTGGCCGGGGAGCTGTTTTTT. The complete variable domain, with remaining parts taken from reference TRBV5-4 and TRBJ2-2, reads ETGVTQSPTHLIKTRGQQVTLRCSSQSGHNTVSWYQQALGQGPQFIFQYYREEENGRGNFPPRFSGLQFPNYSSELNVNALELDDSALYLCASSLGQGLAGELFFGEGSRLTVL.